A single sample gave rise to the 4 T cell receptor beta chains below, sequenced in a study of shared clonotypes between healthy human individuals. Generated by immunoSEQ multiplex PCR, the TCRdb table keeps only in-frame clones and is missing some. The sample lists approximately 980,000 clones, over 75% seen once, with over 1.3% in the top ten. The sample consisted of memory CD4+ T cells sorted from blood. Subset indicated: CD45RA-negative fraction. The receptor set was obtained from a man aged 18 to 29 in good health.

Concerning this clone itself: The junction departs from germline at one end; a sequencing error may be responsible. This chain joins TRBV7-7 and TRBJ2-1; 13 bases match TRBD2. This CDR3 is 15 amino acids long. CDR1 is SSHAT, CDR2 FNYEAQ, per germline (reference sequence). This CDR3 reads CASSSGLAGYNEQFF. CDR3 in DNA: TGTGCTAGCAGTTCGGGACTAGCGGGGTACAATGAGCAGTTCTTC.

This clone was observed a handful of times. The chain recombines TRBV28 with TRBJ1-5; no clear D gene. The CDR3 extends over 12 amino acids. V dropped 5 bases and J dropped 8 bases, with 10 bases sitting between them. Germline assignment: CDR1 MDHEN and CDR2 SYDVKM. The CDR3 DNA reads TGTGCCAGCAGTCCCCTTAGAGAGCCCCAGCATTTT. Its protein is CASSPLREPQHF.

The V and J genes are TRBV2 and TRBJ1-2, with TRBD1 matching 9 bases. CDR1 SNHLY and CDR2 FYNNEI come from the germline V gene. V shed 5 bases and J 4 bases; nucleotides not matched to a gene: 8. The CDR3 has 15 amino acids. In nucleotides, the CDR3 is TGTGCCAGCAGTCAAGACAGGGGGACGGTCTATGGCTACACCTTC. This translates into CASSQDRGTVYGYTF.

The rearrangement joins TRBV10-2 to TRBJ1-2; 10 bases are a match to TRBD1. J lost 2 bases, V lost 4 bases, and 7 bases had no gene match. Germline V lookup: CDR1 WSHSY, CDR2 SAAADI. The CDR3 runs 16 residues. CDR3 in DNA: TGCGCCAGCAGTGGATCTCAGGGACAGGGGAACTATGGCTACACCTTC. It translates to CASSGSQGQGNYGYTF.